One and the same sample provided the 21 T cell receptor beta chains below, sequenced in a study of T cell clusters in autoimmune cytopenias. Roughly 40,000 genome equivalents of blood DNA were amplified for TRB. Multiplex touch-down PCR amplified TRB using TRB-A and TRB-B pools in one tube. TCRdb re-called the multiplex PCR reads and gives one entry per CDR3 protein, without DNA. The sample totals approximately 6,600 distinct CDR3 sequences. Specimen: peripheral blood. The origin of the receptors is a human donor with an autoimmune cytopenia or autoimmune hepatitis (not recorded which).

Measured by frequency, this clonotype is large. V is TRBV19 and J is TRBJ2-3. Germline CDR1 reads LNHDA; CDR2 reads SQIVND (reference sequence). The CDR3 is 16 residues long. CDR3 sequence reads: CASRSLADRSQRTQYF.

The chain uses TRBV6-5 and TRBJ1-6. The CDR3 runs 15 residues. Germline V lookup: CDR1 MNHEY, CDR2 SVGAGI. This CDR3 reads CASSTAGLLNSPLHF.

Considering frequency, this clonotype is medium-sized. The chain links TRBV6-1 to TRBJ2-2. The CDR3 is 14 residues long. CDR1 is MNHNS and CDR2 is SASEGT in the germline V gene. CDR3 protein: CASSELTNTGELFF.

This clonotype is deemed medium-sized by its frequency. J is TRBJ2-5 and V is TRBV19; TCRdb's D call of TRBD1 is untestable without DNA. CDR1 is LNHDA and CDR2 is SQIVND in the germline V gene (reference sequence). This CDR3 spans 16 amino acids. The CDR3: CASSVPGGELEETQYF.

By frequency, this clonotype registers medium-sized. V usage is TRBV5-1 and J usage is TRBJ2-1. There are 16 residues in the CDR3. Germline assignment: CDR1 SGHRS and CDR2 YFSETQ. The CDR3 sequence: CASSLEWAPTYNEQFF. The full variable domain, completed using reference TRBV5-1 and TRBJ2-1, is KAGVTQTPRYLIKTRGQQVTLSCSPISGHRSVSWYQQTPGQGLQFLFEYFSETQRNKGNFPGRFSGRQFSNSRSEMNVSTLELGDSALYLCASSLEWAPTYNEQFFGPGTRLTVL.

The chain recombines TRBV5-1 with TRBJ2-7; TCRdb outputs TRBD1, but without DNA this stays unchecked. CDR1 and CDR2 (germline): SGHRS, YFSETQ. The CDR3 has 14 amino acids. CDR3 residues: CASSLGDRTYEQYF.

V usage is TRBV19 and J usage is TRBJ2-2; TCRdb's D call, TRBD2, is unchecked because there is no DNA. This CDR3 has 15 amino acids. Germline-derived CDR1 and CDR2 are LNHDA and SQIVND (reference sequence). Here the CDR3 reads CASSILAGTSGELFF.

Considering frequency, this clonotype is medium-sized. This chain uses TRBV13 with TRBJ2-2. CDR1 PRHDT and CDR2 FYEKMQ come from the germline V gene (reference sequence). The CDR3 covers 14 residues. The CDR3 sequence is CASSLYRNTGELFF.

This clonotype is medium-sized by frequency. The rearrangement joins TRBV6-2 or TRBV6-3 to TRBJ2-3; the TCRdb D gene call, TRBD1, has no DNA to confirm it. This CDR3 has 15 residues. CDR1 MNHEY and CDR2 SVGEGT come from the germline V gene. The CDR3: CASSPFLPFTDTQYF.

J is TRBJ2-3 and V is TRBV11-2; TCRdb outputs TRBD1, but without DNA this stays unchecked. The CDR3 has 15 amino acids. Germline V gives CDR1 SGHAT, CDR2 FQNNGV. The chain's CDR3 is CASSLDWGPPDTQYF.

The chain links TRBV14 to TRBJ1-5; the TCRdb call, TRBD1, lacks DNA for checking. The CDR3 is 14 amino acids. Germline assignment: CDR1 SGHDN and CDR2 FVKESK. CDR3 sequence: CASSPTGGNQPQHF.

This chain links TRBV20-1 with TRBJ1-5. The CDR3 covers 14 residues. Germline V gene data show CDR1 as DFQATT and CDR2 as SNEGSKA (reference sequence). The CDR3 here is CSARDQLGIQPQHF.

This chain links TRBV12-3 or TRBV12-4 with TRBJ2-5; the D call of TRBD1 rests on TCRdb alone, since no DNA is present to check it. This CDR3 is built from 14 residues. CDR3 region: CASSFGGRVETQYF.

The CDR3 reads CASSPFRGAATKLFF. The V and J genes are TRBV5-6 and TRBJ2-2; without DNA, the TCRdb call of TRBD1 cannot be checked. Germline values: CDR1 SGHDT, CDR2 YYEEEE. This CDR3 is 15 amino acids long. Full variable domain (rest looked up from reference TRBV5-6 and TRBJ2-2): DAGVTQSPTHLIKTRGQQVTLRCSPKSGHDTVSWYQQALGQGPQFIFQYYEEEERQRGNFPDRFSGHQFPNYSSELNVNALLLGDSALYLCASSPFRGAATKLFFGEGSRLTVL.

CDR3 region: CASTLSWTNAEAFF. The chain links TRBV6-1 to TRBJ1-1; TCRdb's D call of TRBD1 is untestable without DNA. Germline V gene sequence: CDR1 MNHNS, CDR2 SASEGT. This CDR3 contains 14 residues.

The V and J genes are TRBV12-3 or TRBV12-4 and TRBJ1-4; the TCRdb call, TRBD1, lacks DNA for checking. This CDR3 comprises 16 residues. CDR3: CASSSDYRESGEKLFF.

This clonotype is classed as medium-sized by frequency. The rearrangement joins TRBV29-1 to TRBJ2-1; TCRdb's D call of TRBD1 is untestable without DNA. Germline V gene lookup returns CDR1 SQVTM and CDR2 ANQGSEA. The length of the CDR3 is 14 residues. This CDR3 is CSVEGQGSYNEQFF.

This clonotype is classed as large by frequency. V and J are TRBV6-2 or TRBV6-3 and TRBJ2-5; without DNA, the TCRdb call of TRBD1 cannot be checked. The CDR3 runs 13 residues. Germline V gene sequence: CDR1 MNHEY, CDR2 SVGEGT. This CDR3 is CASSYGAEETQYF.

The chain links TRBV5-1 to TRBJ2-7; TCRdb's assignment of TRBD1 cannot be checked, as there is no DNA. CDR1 SGHRS and CDR2 YFSETQ come from the germline V gene. CDR3 size: 15 residues. The CDR3 protein is CASRTSGQALYEQYF.

In terms of frequency, this clonotype is medium-sized. The V and J genes are TRBV6-5 and TRBJ2-5; absent DNA, TCRdb's TRBD1 call cannot be checked. This CDR3 region has 15 residues. Germline CDR1 is MNHEY and CDR2 is SVGAGI. CDR3 residues: CASSYSGQKRETQYF.

The CDR3 protein is CASRSRGSNQPQHF. The rearrangement joins TRBV6-1 to TRBJ1-5; lacking DNA, the TRBD1 call made by TCRdb goes unchecked. Germline V gene lookup returns CDR1 MNHNS and CDR2 SASEGT. CDR3 size: 14 residues.